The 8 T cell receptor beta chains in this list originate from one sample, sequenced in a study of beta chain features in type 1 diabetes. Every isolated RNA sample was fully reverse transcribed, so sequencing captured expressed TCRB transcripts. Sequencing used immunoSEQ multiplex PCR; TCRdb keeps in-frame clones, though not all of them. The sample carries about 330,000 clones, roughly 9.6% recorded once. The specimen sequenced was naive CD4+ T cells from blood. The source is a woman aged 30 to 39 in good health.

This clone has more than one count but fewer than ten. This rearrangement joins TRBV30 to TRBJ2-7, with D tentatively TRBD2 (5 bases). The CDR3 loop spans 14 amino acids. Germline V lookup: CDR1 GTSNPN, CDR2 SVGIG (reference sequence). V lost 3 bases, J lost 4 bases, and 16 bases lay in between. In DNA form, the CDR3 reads TGTGCCTGGAGGGACCTTGGGAGTAGGTACGAGCAGTACTTC. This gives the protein CAWRDLGSRYEQYF.

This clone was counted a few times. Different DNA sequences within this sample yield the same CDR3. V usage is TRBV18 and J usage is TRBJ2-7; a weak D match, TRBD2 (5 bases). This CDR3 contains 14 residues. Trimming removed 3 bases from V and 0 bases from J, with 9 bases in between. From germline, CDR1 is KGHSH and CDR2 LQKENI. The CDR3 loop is CASSPPGSSYEQYF. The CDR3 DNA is TGTGCCAGCTCACCTCCGGGGAGCTCCTACGAGCAGTACTTC.

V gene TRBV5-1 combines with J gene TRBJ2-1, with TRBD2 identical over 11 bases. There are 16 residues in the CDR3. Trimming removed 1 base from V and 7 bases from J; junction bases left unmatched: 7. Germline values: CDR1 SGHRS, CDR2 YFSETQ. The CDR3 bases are TGCGCCAGCAGCTTGACCGTAGCGGGAGGGCCGAATGAGCAGTTCTTC. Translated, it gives CASSLTVAGGPNEQFF.

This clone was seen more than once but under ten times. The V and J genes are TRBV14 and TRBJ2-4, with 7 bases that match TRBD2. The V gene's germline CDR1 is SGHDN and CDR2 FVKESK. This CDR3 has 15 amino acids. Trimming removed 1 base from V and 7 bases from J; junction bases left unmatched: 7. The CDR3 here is CASSQGRDYFNIQYF. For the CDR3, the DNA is TGTGCCAGCAGCCAAGGAAGGGACTACTTTAACATTCAGTACTTC.

This CDR3 reads CARSGTSGNEQFF. CDR3 nucleotide sequence: TGTGCCAGATCCGGGACTAGCGGGAATGAGCAGTTCTTC. The chain uses TRBV2 and TRBJ2-1, with 12 bases fitting TRBD2. Germline V gives CDR1 SNHLY, CDR2 FYNNEI. This CDR3 has 13 amino acids. The ends lost 9 bases at V and 7 bases at J; junction bases unmatched: 4.

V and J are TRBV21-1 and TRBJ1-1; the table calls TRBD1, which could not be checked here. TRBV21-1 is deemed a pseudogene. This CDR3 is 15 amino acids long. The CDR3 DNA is TGTGCCAGCAGCCCGGGGACAGGATTGAACACTGAAGCTTTCTTT. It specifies CASSPGTGLNTEAFF.

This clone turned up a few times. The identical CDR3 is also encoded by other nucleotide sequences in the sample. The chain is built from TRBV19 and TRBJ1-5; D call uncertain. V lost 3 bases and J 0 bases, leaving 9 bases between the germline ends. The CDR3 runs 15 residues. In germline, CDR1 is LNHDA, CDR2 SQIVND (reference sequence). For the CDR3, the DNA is TGTGCCAGTAGTATGACGACGGGTAGCAATCAGCCCCAGCATTTT. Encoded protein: CASSMTTGSNQPQHF. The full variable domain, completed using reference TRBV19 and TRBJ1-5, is DGGITQSPKYLFRKEGQNVTLSCEQNLNHDAMYWYRQDPGQGLRLIYYSQIVNDFQKGDIAEGYSVSREKKESFPLTVTSAQKNPTAFYLCASSMTTGSNQPQHFGDGTRLSIL.

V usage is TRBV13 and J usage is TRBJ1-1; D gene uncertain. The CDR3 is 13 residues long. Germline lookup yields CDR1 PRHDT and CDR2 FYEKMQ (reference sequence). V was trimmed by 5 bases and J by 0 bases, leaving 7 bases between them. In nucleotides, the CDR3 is TGTGCCAGCAGCCCCCGGGTGAACACTGAAGCTTTCTTT. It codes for CASSPRVNTEAFF.